This T cell receptor beta chain was recorded in a study of T cells in tuberculosis. The overall study: Sequenced TCRs come from CD1B-GMM tetramer-binding T cells. General study results and limits: Cases with active tuberculosis were adults, while controls were adolescents. The TCR-beta difference was not significant; alpha differences partly reflected length.

The CDR3 totals 15 residues. The V end was cut by 4 bases, the J end by 2 bases, with 14 bases between. Germline assignment: CDR1 SNHLY and CDR2 FYNNEI. Profiled with immunoSEQ multiplex PCR; TCRdb holds only in-frame clones, not every one. This table holds under 40,000 clones, approximately 93% found once. Adolescents were screened for latent TB by skin test and IGRA. Regarding this clone: Its cognate antigen is unknown.

The origin of this receptor is a donor aged 5-35 years with latent tuberculosis or without tuberculosis infection. The V gene is TRBV2, the J gene TRBJ2-5; D is unresolved. Sequencing was done on a sample of PBMCs. The CDR3 DNA reads TGTGCCAGCAGTGGGGTTGTACAGCCTCAAGAGACCCAGTACTTC. This translates into CASSGVVQPQETQYF.